This TCR beta chain was recorded in a study of blood T cell repertoires in COVID-19. Germline CDR1 reads MDHEN; CDR2 reads SYDVKM. Between the trimmed V and J ends, which lost 1 base and 0 bases, there was a span of 6 bases. The CDR3 contains 14 residues. The protocol was immunoSEQ multiplex PCR, while the TCRdb copy is restricted to in-frame clones and leaves out a portion. The table shows hundreds of thousands of clones, with around 89% occurring only once. This clonotype originated in a young woman with acute COVID-19. The sequencing input was PBMCs or T cells enriched from blood (not recorded which). The chain employs TRBV28 and TRBJ1-1; no clear D. This chain's CDR3 is CASSLYQVNTEAFF. The CDR3 DNA reads TGTGCCAGCAGTTTATATCAGGTGAACACTGAAGCTTTCTTT.